A selection of T cell receptor beta chains follows, all from one sample in a study of T cell repertoires in cytomegalovirus infection. The antigens of these receptors remain unknown. TCRdb used MiXCR to reprocess the reads, holding one entry per CDR3 protein. Here the sample spans around 430,000 distinct CDR3 sequences, more than 40% being singletons. This specimen consisted of cultured PBMCs, obtained from culture after CMV antigen stimulation. The receptor set was obtained from a human donor in good health (CMV status not recorded). Some clones in this sample may be carry-over from other donors' samples. Each CDR3 is given with its conserved first and last residue. A D gene is named only where the DNA matches it firmly. Expanded clones get a size class; other rows say once, few or many, or leave the size out.

d_call: .
v_call: TRBV20-1
clone_size: .
j_call: TRBJ1-2
cdr3_aa: CSGVGGGYTF
cdr3_nt: TGCAGTGGTGTTGGTGGTGGCTACACCTTC

d_call: TRBD2
v_call: TRBV7-2
clone_size: many
j_call: TRBJ2-1
cdr3_aa: CASSPRLARDNEQFF
cdr3_nt: TGTGCCAGCAGCCCCAGACTAGCGAGAGACAATGAGCAGTTCTTC

d_call: .
v_call: TRBV5-4
clone_size: .
j_call: TRBJ2-5
cdr3_aa: CASSSHGERTQYF
cdr3_nt: TGTGCCAGCAGCTCCCACGGAGAGAGGACCCAGTACTTC

d_call: .
v_call: TRBV5-1
clone_size: .
j_call: TRBJ2-5
cdr3_aa: CASSGGVAYQETQYF
cdr3_nt: TGCGCCAGCAGTGGCGGGGTTGCATACCAAGAGACCCAGTACTTC

d_call: .
v_call: TRBV7-8
clone_size: .
j_call: TRBJ2-5
cdr3_aa: CASSLGKALSQETQYF
cdr3_nt: TGTGCCAGCAGCTTAGGGAAGGCTCTATCACAAGAGACCCAGTACTTC

d_call: .
v_call: TRBV7-2
clone_size: many
j_call: TRBJ1-3
cdr3_aa: CASSYRTVSGNTIYF
cdr3_nt: TGTGCCAGCAGCTACAGGACAGTCTCTGGAAACACCATATATTTT

d_call: TRBD2
v_call: TRBV3-1
clone_size: .
j_call: TRBJ2-1
cdr3_aa: CASSRGTSGDLGQFF
cdr3_nt: TGTGCCAGCAGCCGCGGGACTAGCGGGGACCTCGGGCAGTTCTTC

d_call: .
v_call: TRBV7-2
clone_size: many
j_call: TRBJ2-3
cdr3_aa: CASSLAFSTDTQYF
cdr3_nt: TGTGCCAGCAGCTTAGCGTTTAGCACAGATACGCAGTATTTT

d_call: .
v_call: TRBV2
clone_size: .
j_call: TRBJ1-1
cdr3_aa: CASSYTLGNTEAFF
cdr3_nt: TGTGCCAGCAGTTATACATTGGGGAACACTGAAGCTTTCTTT

d_call: .
v_call: TRBV11-3
clone_size: few
j_call: TRBJ2-3
cdr3_aa: CASSLSRATDTQYF
cdr3_nt: TGTGCCAGCAGCTTATCCAGGGCCACAGATACGCAGTATTTT

d_call: .
v_call: TRBV3-1
clone_size: .
j_call: TRBJ2-5
cdr3_aa: CASSQGARGQETQYF
cdr3_nt: TGTGCCAGCAGCCAAGGGGCCCGGGGGCAAGAGACCCAGTACTTC

d_call: .
v_call: TRBV27
clone_size: few
j_call: TRBJ2-3
cdr3_aa: CASSSSTGGAQYF
cdr3_nt: .

d_call: .
v_call: TRBV10-3
clone_size: few
j_call: TRBJ2-2
cdr3_aa: CAIKLQVHTGELFF
cdr3_nt: TGTGCCATCAAGTTACAGGTCCACACCGGGGAGCTGTTTTTT

d_call: .
v_call: TRBV7-2
clone_size: many
j_call: TRBJ2-5
cdr3_aa: CASSSGPGRDQETQYF
cdr3_nt: TGTGCCAGCAGCTCGGGCCCCGGACGGGACCAAGAGACCCAGTACTTC

d_call: .
v_call: TRBV15
clone_size: .
j_call: TRBJ1-2
cdr3_aa: CATSRDGGVGYTF
cdr3_nt: TGTGCCACCAGCAGAGATGGGGGAGTCGGCTACACCTTC

d_call: TRBD2
v_call: TRBV15
clone_size: .
j_call: TRBJ2-1
cdr3_aa: CATSFSGGAGDEQFF
cdr3_nt: TGTGCCACCAGCTTTAGCGGGGGGGCGGGGGATGAGCAGTTCTTC

d_call: .
v_call: TRBV7-2
clone_size: few
j_call: TRBJ1-3
cdr3_aa: CASTSGGSSGNTIYF
cdr3_nt: TGTGCCAGCACCTCTGGGGGGAGCTCTGGAAACACCATATATTTT

d_call: .
v_call: TRBV27
clone_size: .
j_call: TRBJ2-1
cdr3_aa: CASIPYWGHNEQFF
cdr3_nt: TGTGCCAGCATCCCGTATTGGGGACACAATGAGCAGTTCTTC

d_call: .
v_call: TRBV15
clone_size: .
j_call: TRBJ1-5
cdr3_aa: CATSRERPRQPQHF
cdr3_nt: TGTGCCACCAGCAGGGAACGCCCGCGACAGCCCCAGCATTTT

d_call: .
v_call: TRBV5-1
clone_size: .
j_call: TRBJ2-2
cdr3_aa: CASRNQGNTGELFF
cdr3_nt: TGCGCCAGCAGGAACCAGGGAAACACCGGGGAGCTGTTTTTT

d_call: .
v_call: TRBV7-8
clone_size: many
j_call: TRBJ1-2
cdr3_aa: CASSLEAPGLNYGYTF
cdr3_nt: TGTGCCAGCAGCTTAGAGGCCCCGGGACTTAACTATGGCTACACCTTC

d_call: .
v_call: TRBV7-8
clone_size: few
j_call: TRBJ2-2
cdr3_aa: CASSRDRYTGELFF
cdr3_nt: TGTGCCAGCAGCAGGGACCGATACACCGGGGAGCTGTTTTTT

d_call: .
v_call: TRBV6-5
clone_size: once
j_call: TRBJ1-1
cdr3_aa: CASTEGTTRNTEAFF
cdr3_nt: TGTGCCAGCACAGAGGGGACCACTCGGAACACTGAAGCTTTCTTT

d_call: TRBD1
v_call: TRBV10-3
clone_size: few
j_call: TRBJ2-1
cdr3_aa: CAISPRQGLDEQFF
cdr3_nt: TGTGCCATTAGCCCTCGACAGGGGTTGGATGAGCAGTTCTTC

d_call: TRBD2
v_call: TRBV7-8
clone_size: many
j_call: TRBJ2-1
cdr3_aa: CASSKTRGLAGGNEQFF
cdr3_nt: TGTGCCAGCAGCAAAACCCGGGGACTAGCGGGGGGAAACGAGCAGTTCTTC

d_call: .
v_call: TRBV14
clone_size: .
j_call: TRBJ2-1
cdr3_aa: CATSAGIDEQFF
cdr3_nt: TGTGCCACCTCCGCGGGGATCGATGAGCAGTTCTTC

d_call: .
v_call: TRBV7-1
clone_size: .
j_call: TRBJ1-4
cdr3_aa: CASKAGYNEKLFF
cdr3_nt: TGTGCCAGCAAGGCAGGGTATAATGAAAAACTGTTTTTT

d_call: TRBD2
v_call: TRBV6-1
clone_size: once
j_call: TRBJ2-3
cdr3_aa: CASSDSGGGTDTQYF
cdr3_nt: TGTGCCAGCAGTGACTCGGGGGGGGGCACAGATACGCAGTATTTT

d_call: .
v_call: TRBV7-6
clone_size: .
j_call: TRBJ2-1
cdr3_aa: CASSPTGDPSHEQFF
cdr3_nt: TGTGCCAGCAGCCCGACCGGCGACCCGTCCCATGAGCAGTTCTTC

d_call: TRBD1
v_call: TRBV7-2
clone_size: many
j_call: TRBJ2-7
cdr3_aa: CASSLYRGLGGVEQYF
cdr3_nt: TGTGCCAGCAGCTTGTACAGGGGGCTAGGGGGCGTCGAGCAGTACTTC

d_call: .
v_call: TRBV3-1
clone_size: .
j_call: TRBJ2-5
cdr3_aa: CASSFSSEETQYF
cdr3_nt: TGTGCCAGCAGCTTCTCTAGCGAAGAGACCCAGTACTTC